A selection of T cell receptor beta chains follows, all from one sample in a study of chemoradiotherapy in HPV16-positive cancers. Sequencing used immunoSEQ multiplex PCR; TCRdb keeps in-frame clones, though not all of them. Among over a thousand clones listed, around 81% were seen once. The sequenced sample was tumor tissue, obtained from a patient who underwent chemoradiotherapy. The receptors derive from a human donor with HPV-associated anogenital cancer. Each CDR3 is given with its conserved first and last residue.

TRBV7-9 | CASSIRGAGGTDTQYF
TRBV10-3 | CAIRSGTGTDEQFF
TRBV29-1 | CSVSTGLEAFF
TRBV30 | CAWSVQEGGYNNEQFF
TRBV27 | CASSLGQLYGYTF
TRBV4-3 | CASRDRQGEAFF
TRBV7-2 | CASSLAGGVNTEAFF
TRBV7-9 | CASSAISDTQYF
TRBV29-1 | CSVAANEQFF
TRBV25-1 | CASSDYGTGSEKLFF
TRBV5-6 | CASSPQGTGNTIYF
TRBV10-3 | CAISDSPPSEQFF
TRBV12-5 | CASGLRTEAFF
TRBV5-4 | CASSLELSSTDTQYF
TRBV9 | CASSPRDRVGYTF
TRBV10-2 | CASSDMGRIYEQYF
TRBV18 | CASSTWTAQETQYF
TRBV19 | CASSITPRRIYGYTF
TRBV4-2 | CASSQPTSGSSYNEQFF
TRBV4-2 | CASSQASILATNEKLFF
TRBV9 | CASSVSAGSTDTQYF
TRBV5-5 | CASSLFTGGGTGELFF
TRBV19 | CASKERDGRSGNTIYF
TRBV27 | CASRTGTPTNYGYTF
TRBV9 | CASNPLGTGNQEEAFF
TRBV6-1 | CASSVGENNEQFF
TRBV5-6 | CASEVDGEGVQETQYF
TRBV6-6 | CASSYVETDTQYF
TRBV19 | CASSLGEIDEQFF
TRBV5-1 | CASSWGLAGGRRQETQYF
TRBV7-9 | CASSSGWNYEQYF
TRBV5-1 | CASSLQADGNTIYF
TRBV13 | CASSLFTDTQYF
TRBV25-1 | CASSEPGSNTDTQYF
TRBV7-2 | CASSLGSTSNQPQHF
TRBV2 | CASGGTQPGTEAFF
TRBV6-5 | CASSSGPYSIQYF
TRBV19 | CASSRQRLNEQFF
TRBV30 | CAWGSGTAGGETQYF
TRBV10-1 | CASSAQSRAQYF
TRBV4-2 | CASSQVGVTGNTEAFF
TRBV4-1 | CASSLNQGGDTQYF
TRBV5-1 | CASSALYNSPLHF
TRBV30 | CAWSRGGQPQHF
TRBV7-9 | CASSLRRGSVSETQYF
TRBV6-4 | CASSDSAGSLDTQYF
TRBV4-1 | CASSQAGGGSPLHF
TRBV18 | CASSPLPDFGTGGEAFF
TRBV4-3 | CASSQDSTSGANVLTF
TRBV6-5 | CASSYQGSTEAFF
TRBV6-4 | CASSESGGNQPQHF
TRBV9 | CASSPSTQRETQYF
TRBV25-1 | CASSGTSTSGNTDTQYF
TRBV11-3 | CASSVPGTLNEQFF
TRBV28 | CASSLVLQSLGGYTF
TRBV4-3 | CASSRRGNTEAFF
TRBV11-2 | CASSLSRASGGELFF
TRBV4-3 | CASSQALARVANSPLHF
TRBV7-9 | CASSLGGSRGNQPQHF